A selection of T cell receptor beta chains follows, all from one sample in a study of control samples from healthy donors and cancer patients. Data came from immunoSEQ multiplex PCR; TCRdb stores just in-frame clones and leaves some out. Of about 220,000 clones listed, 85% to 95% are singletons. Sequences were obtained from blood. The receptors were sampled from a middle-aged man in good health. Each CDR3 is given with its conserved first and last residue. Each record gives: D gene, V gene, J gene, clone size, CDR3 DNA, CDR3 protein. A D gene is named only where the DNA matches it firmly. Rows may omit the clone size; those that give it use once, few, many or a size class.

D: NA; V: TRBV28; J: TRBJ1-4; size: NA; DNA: TGTGCCAGCAGTTTCCGGGGAGGATCCCCTGAAAAACTGTTTTTT; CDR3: CASSFRGGSPEKLFF
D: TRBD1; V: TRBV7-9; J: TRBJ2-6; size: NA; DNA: TGTGCCAGCAGCTCCGGACAGGGTGTTTCTGGGGCCAACGTCCTGACTTTC; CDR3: CASSSGQGVSGANVLTF
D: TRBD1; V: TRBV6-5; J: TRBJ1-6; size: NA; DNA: TGTGCCAGCAGTTTTATCAAGACAGGGGCGAGGTCACCCCTCCACTTT; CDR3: CASSFIKTGARSPLHF
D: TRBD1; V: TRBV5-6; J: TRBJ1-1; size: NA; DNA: TGTGCCAGCAGCTTGGTGGGACAGTTCGAAGCTTTCTTT; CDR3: CASSLVGQFEAFF
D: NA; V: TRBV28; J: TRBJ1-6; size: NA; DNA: TGTGCCAGCAGTTTAGTCCCACAGGGCTATAATTCACCCCTCCACTTT; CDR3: CASSLVPQGYNSPLHF
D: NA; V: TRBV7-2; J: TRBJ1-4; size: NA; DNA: TGTGCCAGCAAGGATTCCACTAATGAAAAACTGTTTTTT; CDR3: CASKDSTNEKLFF
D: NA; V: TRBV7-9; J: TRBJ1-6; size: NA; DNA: TGTGCCAGCAGCCTAAGGGATACGGGGTCACCCCTCCACTTT; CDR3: CASSLRDTGSPLHF
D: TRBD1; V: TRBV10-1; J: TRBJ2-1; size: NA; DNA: TGCGCCAGCAGTGATGGGACAGGGGCCTACAATGAGCAGTTCTTC; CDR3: CASSDGTGAYNEQFF
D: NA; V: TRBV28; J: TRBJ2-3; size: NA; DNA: TGTGCCAGCAGTCAAGCGGATACGCAGTATTTT; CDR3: CASSQADTQYF
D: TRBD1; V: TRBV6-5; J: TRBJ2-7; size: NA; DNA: TGTGCCAGCAACAGGGGGGCGCCCTACGAGCAGTACTTC; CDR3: CASNRGAPYEQYF
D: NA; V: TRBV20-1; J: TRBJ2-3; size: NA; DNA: TGCAGTGCTAGTAGGGGGATTAACACAGATACGCAGTATTTT; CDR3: CSASRGINTDTQYF
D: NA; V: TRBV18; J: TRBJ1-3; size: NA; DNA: TGTGCCAGCTCCCGTCGGGACGGCTCTGGAAACACCATATATTTT; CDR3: CASSRRDGSGNTIYF
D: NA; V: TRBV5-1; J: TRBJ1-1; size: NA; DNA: TGCGCCAGCAGCCCTACAGGGATGGTCACTGAAGCTTTCTTT; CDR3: CASSPTGMVTEAFF
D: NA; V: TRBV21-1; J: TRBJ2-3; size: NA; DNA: TGTGCCAGCAGCAAAGGGGGGGGCGCGGCGTTCCGCACAGATACGCAGTATTTT; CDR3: CASSKGGGAAFRTDTQYF
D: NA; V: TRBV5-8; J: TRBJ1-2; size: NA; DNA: TGTGCCAGCAGCTTGGTCGGAGGCTACACCTTC; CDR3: CASSLVGGYTF
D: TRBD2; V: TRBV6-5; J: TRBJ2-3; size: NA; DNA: TGTGCCAGCAGTTTCCAAGCGGGGGGTAGCACAGATACGCAGTATTTT; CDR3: CASSFQAGGSTDTQYF
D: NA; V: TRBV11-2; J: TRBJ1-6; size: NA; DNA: TGTGCCAGCAGCCTACTCCAGGCGGGTCGTTCACCCCTCCACTTT; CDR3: CASSLLQAGRSPLHF
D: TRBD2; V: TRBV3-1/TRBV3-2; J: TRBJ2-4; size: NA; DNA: TGTGCCAGCAGCCAAGATAATGGGGGGGTCAAAAACATTCAGTACTTC; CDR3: CASSQDNGGVKNIQYF
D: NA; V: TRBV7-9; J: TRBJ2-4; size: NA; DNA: TGTGCCAGCAGTGTCGGGACTCTGCAAGACATTCAGTACTTC; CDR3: CASSVGTLQDIQYF
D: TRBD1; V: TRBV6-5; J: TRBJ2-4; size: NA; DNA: TGTGCCAGCAGCCCAAGTGACAGGGGGAACATTCAGTACTTC; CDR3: CASSPSDRGNIQYF
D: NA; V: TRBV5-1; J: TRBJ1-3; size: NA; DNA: TGCGCCAGCAGCTTTTCCCAGGGAGGTGGAAACACCATATATTTT; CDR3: CASSFSQGGGNTIYF
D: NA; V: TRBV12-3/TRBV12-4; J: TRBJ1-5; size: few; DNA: TGTGCCAGCAGTTCTCAGGGGCTGACACCTCAGCATTTT; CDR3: CASSSQGLTPQHF
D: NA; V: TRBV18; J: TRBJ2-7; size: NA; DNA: TGTGCCAGCTCACGGCAGTCCTACGAGCAGTACTTC; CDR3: CASSRQSYEQYF
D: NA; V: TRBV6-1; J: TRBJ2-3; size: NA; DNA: TGTGCCAGCAGTGAAGGATGGTGGACCAGAGATACGCAGTATTTT; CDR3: CASSEGWWTRDTQYF
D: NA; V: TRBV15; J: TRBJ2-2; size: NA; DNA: TGTGCCACCAGCAGAGTCGGCAGGGACACCGGGGAGCTGTTTTTT; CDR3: CATSRVGRDTGELFF
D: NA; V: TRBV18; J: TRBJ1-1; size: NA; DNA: TGTGCCAGCTCACCGGCCAATCGAGGGTCTGAAGCTTTCTTT; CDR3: CASSPANRGSEAFF
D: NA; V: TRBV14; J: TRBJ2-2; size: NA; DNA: TGTGCCAGCAGCCCTGGGTGGCAATGGCCTGCCGGGGAGCTGTTTTTT; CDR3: CASSPGWQWPAGELFF
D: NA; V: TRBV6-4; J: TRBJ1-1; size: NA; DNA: TGTGCCAGCAGCTCGGCGCACTTGAACACTGAAGCTTTCTTT; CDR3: CASSSAHLNTEAFF
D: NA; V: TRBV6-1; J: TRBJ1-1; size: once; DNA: TGTGCCAGCAGTGAATATATGAACACTGAAGCTTTCTTT; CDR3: CASSEYMNTEAFF
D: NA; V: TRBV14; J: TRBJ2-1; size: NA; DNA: TGTGCCAGCAGCCATTATTTAGTGAGGAATGAGCAGTTCTTC; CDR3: CASSHYLVRNEQFF
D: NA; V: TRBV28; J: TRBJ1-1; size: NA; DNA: TGTGCCAGCAGTTTGAGAGGGGGGAACACTGAAGCTTTCTTT; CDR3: CASSLRGGNTEAFF
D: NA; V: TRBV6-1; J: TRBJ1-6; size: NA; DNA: TGTGCCAGCAGAGAACAGGGCCCACTAAGCTCCTATAATTCACCCCTCCACTTT; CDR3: CASREQGPLSSYNSPLHF
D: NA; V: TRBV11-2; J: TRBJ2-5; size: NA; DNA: TGTGCCAGCAGCTTAGTGGTGACCCAGTACTTC; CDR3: CASSLVVTQYF
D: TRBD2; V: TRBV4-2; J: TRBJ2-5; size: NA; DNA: TGTGCCAGCAGCCAAGACACGGGACTAGCGGGGGACAAAGAGACCCAGTACTTC; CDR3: CASSQDTGLAGDKETQYF
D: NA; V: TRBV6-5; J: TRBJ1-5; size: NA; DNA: TGTGCCAGCAGTTACAGGCAGAGTAGCAATCAGCCCCAGCATTTT; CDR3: CASSYRQSSNQPQHF
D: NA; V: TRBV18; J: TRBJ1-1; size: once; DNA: TGTGCCAGCTCCCCTACAGGGACTGAAGCTTTCTTT; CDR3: CASSPTGTEAFF
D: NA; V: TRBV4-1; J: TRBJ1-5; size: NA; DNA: TGCGCCAGCAGCCAACCCAGTGTCAATCAGCCCCAGCATTTT; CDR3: CASSQPSVNQPQHF
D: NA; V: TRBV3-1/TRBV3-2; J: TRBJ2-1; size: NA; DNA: TGTGCCAGCAGCCAAGCCGATAAGGGTAATGAGCAGTTCTTC; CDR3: CASSQADKGNEQFF
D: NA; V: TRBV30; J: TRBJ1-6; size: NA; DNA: TGTGCCTGGAGGCGCCGCCGGGGGGGGGATAATTCACCCCTCCACTTT; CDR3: CAWRRRRGGDNSPLHF
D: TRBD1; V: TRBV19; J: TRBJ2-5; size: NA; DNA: TGTGCCACCTCGGACAGGGCAGGCGAGACCCAGTACTTC; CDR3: CATSDRAGETQYF
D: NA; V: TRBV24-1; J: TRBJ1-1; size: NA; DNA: TGTGCCACCAGTGACACCGGGCACACTGAAGCTTTCTTT; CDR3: CATSDTGHTEAFF
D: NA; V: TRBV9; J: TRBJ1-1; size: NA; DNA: TGTGCCAGCAGCCGGGGCACTGAAGCTTTCTTT; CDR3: CASSRGTEAFF
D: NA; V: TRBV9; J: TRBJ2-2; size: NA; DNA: TGTGCCAGCAGCGTAAGAGTGGGCTCGGCCACCGGGGAGCTGTTTTTT; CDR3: CASSVRVGSATGELFF
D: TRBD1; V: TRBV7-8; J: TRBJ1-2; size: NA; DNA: TGTGCCAGCAGCTCGCAGGGGGCCGCCTCTAACTATGGCTACACCTTC; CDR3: CASSSQGAASNYGYTF
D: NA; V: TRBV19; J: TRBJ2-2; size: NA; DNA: TGTGCCAGTTTACGCGGGTTTAACACCGGGGAGCTGTTTTTT; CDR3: CASLRGFNTGELFF
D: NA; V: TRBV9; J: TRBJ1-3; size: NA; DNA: TGTGCCAGCAGGCCAGAGGCAGGAAACACCATATATTTT; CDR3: CASRPEAGNTIYF
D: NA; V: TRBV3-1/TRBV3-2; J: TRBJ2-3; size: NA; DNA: TGTGCCAGCAGCCACCCGTCCGATACGCAGTATTTT; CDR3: CASSHPSDTQYF
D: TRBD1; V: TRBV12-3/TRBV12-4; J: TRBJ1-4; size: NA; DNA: TGTGCCAGCAGTTCACTACAGGGGTCGGCGTTTTTT; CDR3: CASSSLQGSAFF
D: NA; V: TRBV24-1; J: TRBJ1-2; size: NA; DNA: TGTGCCATTACAAAACAGGTATACAACTATGGCTACACCTTC; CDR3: CAITKQVYNYGYTF